This TCR beta chain is from a study of T-cell reconstitution after alpha-beta-depleted transplantation in children. Using unique molecular identifiers, the investigators prepared the TCRbeta library. MiXCR, applied by TCRdb to the PCR reads, yields one record per CDR3 protein. The repertoire has about 900,000 distinct CDR3 sequences, roughly 29% of them found once; the top ten carry over 25%. The origin of this receptor is a boy in the first two years of life who had a stem cell transplant for SCID, so the T cells may come from the graft donor. Source: PBMCs, mostly from graft donor cells, taken 360 days after TCRalphabeta/CD19-depleted stem cell transplant.

CDR3 in amino acids: CASSWGQVAYGYTF. The CDR3, as DNA: TGTGCCAGCAGTTGGGGACAGGTAGCCTATGGCTACACCTTC. The chain recombines TRBV12-3 or TRBV12-4 with TRBJ1-2; 8 bases agree with TRBD1. The CDR3 consists of 14 residues. Trimming at V came to 4 bases and at J to 4 bases, leaving 5 bases not matched to a gene.